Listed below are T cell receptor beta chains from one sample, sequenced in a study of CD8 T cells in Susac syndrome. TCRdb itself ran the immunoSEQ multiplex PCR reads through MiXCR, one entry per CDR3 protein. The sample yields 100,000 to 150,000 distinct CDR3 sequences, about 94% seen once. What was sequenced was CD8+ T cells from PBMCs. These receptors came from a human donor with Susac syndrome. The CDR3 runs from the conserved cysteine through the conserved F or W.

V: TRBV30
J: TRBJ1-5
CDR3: CAWSPVGNQPQHF

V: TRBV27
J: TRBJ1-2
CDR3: CASSLGTGRMYGYTF

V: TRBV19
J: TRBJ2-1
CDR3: CASSITSGDEQFF

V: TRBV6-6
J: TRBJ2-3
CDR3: CASSSLTSYTDTQYF

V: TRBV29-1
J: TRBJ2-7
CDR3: CSVQGGGGDEQYF

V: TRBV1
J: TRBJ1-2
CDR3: CTSSSGRGLRVEGYTF

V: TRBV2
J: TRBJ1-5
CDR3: CASSEARGWVQPQHF

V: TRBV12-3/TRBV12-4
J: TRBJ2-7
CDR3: CASSPPGSFPYEQYF

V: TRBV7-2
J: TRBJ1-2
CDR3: CASSDSEGYYGYTF

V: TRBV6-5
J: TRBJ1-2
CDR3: CASSYSVVGQAYGYTF

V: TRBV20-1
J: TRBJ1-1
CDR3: CSGGAGWNTEAFF

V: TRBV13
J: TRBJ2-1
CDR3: CASSLPEYNEQFF

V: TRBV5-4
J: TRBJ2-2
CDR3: CASSQIPGNTGELFF

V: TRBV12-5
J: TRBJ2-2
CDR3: CASSGGGARELFF

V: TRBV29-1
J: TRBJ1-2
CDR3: CSAATGRSNYGYTF

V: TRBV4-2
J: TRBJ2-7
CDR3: CASSPGLVDEQYF

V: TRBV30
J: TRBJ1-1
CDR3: CAWTDRGAEAFF

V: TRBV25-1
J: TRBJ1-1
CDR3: CASGWMNTEAFF

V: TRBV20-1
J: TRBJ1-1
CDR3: CSARTGGTEAFF

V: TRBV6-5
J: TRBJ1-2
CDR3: CASSYGTGTSYGYTF

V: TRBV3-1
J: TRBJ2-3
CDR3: CASSSRGWTDTQYF

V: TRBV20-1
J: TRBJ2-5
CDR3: CSASSGETQYF

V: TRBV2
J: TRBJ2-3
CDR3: CASSPTDTQYF

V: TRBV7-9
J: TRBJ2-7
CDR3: CASSATGYEQYF

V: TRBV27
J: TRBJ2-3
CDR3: CASSLLFIQGADTQYF

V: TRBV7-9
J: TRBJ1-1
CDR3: CASSPRVKGHRNTEAFF

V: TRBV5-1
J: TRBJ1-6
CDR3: CASSLGQGAIVSSPLHF

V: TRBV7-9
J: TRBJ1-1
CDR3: CASSLRDRGYIDTEAFF

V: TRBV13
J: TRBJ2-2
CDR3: CASSLGLSSGNTGELFF

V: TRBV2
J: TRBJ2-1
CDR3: CASRPGAGGHEQFF

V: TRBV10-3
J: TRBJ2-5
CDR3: CAISDGSLGRFQETQYF

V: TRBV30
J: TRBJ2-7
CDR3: CAWSDLRQSSYEQYF

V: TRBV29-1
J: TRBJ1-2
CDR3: CSAKWQSSYTF

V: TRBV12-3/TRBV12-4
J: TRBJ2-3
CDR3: CASSLFVTQFGPLDTQYF

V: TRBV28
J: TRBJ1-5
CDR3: CASSQSPGHPYSNQPQHF

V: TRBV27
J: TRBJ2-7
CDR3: CASSLRRSYEQYF

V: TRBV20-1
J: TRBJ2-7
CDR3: CSAPMAKYEQYF

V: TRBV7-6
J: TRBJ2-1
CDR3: CASSLEASGVREQFF

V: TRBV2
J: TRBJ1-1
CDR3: CARFRDPKGTEAFF

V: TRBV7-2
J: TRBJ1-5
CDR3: CASTGGDGQPQHF

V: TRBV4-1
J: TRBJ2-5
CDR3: CASSPSGEETQYF

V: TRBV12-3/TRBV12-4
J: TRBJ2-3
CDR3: CASSPGLAGWADTQYF

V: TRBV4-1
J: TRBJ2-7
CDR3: CASSQVTGTGPYEQYF

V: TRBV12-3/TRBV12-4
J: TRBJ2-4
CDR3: CASSSSRWDIQYF

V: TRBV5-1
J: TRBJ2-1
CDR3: CASSGLLAGGSYNEQFF

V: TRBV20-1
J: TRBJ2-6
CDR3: CSARVEGSSGANVLTF

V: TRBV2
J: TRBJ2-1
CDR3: CASSEWIGQFF

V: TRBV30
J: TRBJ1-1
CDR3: CAWSVLDRGNTEAFF

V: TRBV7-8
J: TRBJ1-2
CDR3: CASSSGLIMDGYTF

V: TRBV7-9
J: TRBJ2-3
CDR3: CASSLGQSSTDTQYF

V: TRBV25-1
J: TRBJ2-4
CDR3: CASSQGQGAWGNIQYF

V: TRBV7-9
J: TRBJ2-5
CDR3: CASSPVPGQGQGSETQYF

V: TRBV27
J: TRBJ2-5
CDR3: CASSARDKQYF

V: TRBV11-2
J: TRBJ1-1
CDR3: CASSLGAGGITEAFF

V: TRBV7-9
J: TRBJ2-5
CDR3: CASSLGTADLGETQYF

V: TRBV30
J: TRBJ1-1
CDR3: CAWSPLNTEAFF